Presented here are 12 T cell receptor beta chains from one specimen sequenced in a study of blood T cell repertoires in COVID-19 (dated by TCRdb to 2020 to 2021). The protocol used for the library was the immunoSEQ multiplex PCR assay. TCRdb re-hosts the immuneACCESS table, in-frame sequences only. Its copies lack some clones; in the studies checked, an unresolved V gene accounts for under half of them, and the cause for the rest is not known. Present in this sample are 250,000 to 350,000 clones, 75% to 90% of which were seen just once. The leading ten clones occupy 0.94% of the sample. Material for sequencing was peripheral blood. These receptors all come from a woman aged 40 to 55 who had recovered from COVID-19.

V is TRBV7-2 and J is TRBJ2-5, with D maybe TRBD1 (5 bases). The CDR3 is 13 residues long. CDR1 and CDR2 (germline): SGHTA, FQGNSA. The V end was cut by 3 bases, the J end by 5 bases, with 10 bases between. Here the CDR3 DNA reads TGTGCCAGCAGCTTTGGGGCGCGCGAGACCCAGTACTTC. It codes for CASSFGARETQYF.

This chain uses TRBV5-1 with TRBJ2-5; tentatively, D is TRBD1 (5 bases). Germline CDR1 and CDR2: SGHRS and YFSETQ. This CDR3 has 14 amino acids. Trimming cost V 3 bases and J 1 base, with 10 bases left between them. The CDR3 nucleotides read TGCGCCAGCAGCTCAGACAGTGTCCAAGAGACCCAGTACTTC. It translates to CASSSDSVQETQYF.

This clone was detected only a few times. V and J are TRBV19 and TRBJ1-2; D is unresolved. V lost 5 bases and J 3 bases, leaving 16 bases between the germline ends. The CDR3 is made up of 15 amino acids. Germline-derived CDR1 and CDR2 are LNHDA and SQIVND (reference sequence). CDR3 residues: CASSLLASTHYGYTF. In DNA, the CDR3 is TGTGCCAGTAGTCTCCTGGCCTCAACCCACTATGGCTACACCTTC.

V gene TRBV19 combines with J gene TRBJ2-1; the match to TRBD2 covers 7 bases. CDR1 LNHDA and CDR2 SQIVND come from the germline V gene (reference sequence). The CDR3 spans 15 residues. V gave up 3 bases and J gave up 2 bases; unmatched junction bases: 4. CDR3 DNA: TGTGCCAGTAGTATGGGAGGGAGGGCCTACAATGAGCAGTTCTTC. Its protein is CASSMGGRAYNEQFF.

The chain is built from TRBV25-1 and TRBJ1-6; 10 positions match TRBD1. CDR1 MGHDK and CDR2 SYGVNS come from the germline V gene. With 6 bases clipped from V and 10 bases from J, the junction kept 9 bases outside the gene matches. The CDR3 runs 15 residues. The CDR3 DNA follows: TGTGCCAGCAGAGACGGACAGGGGGAATGGTCACCCCTCCACTTT. It yields the protein CASRDGQGEWSPLHF.

The chain links TRBV5-1 to TRBJ1-4, with D maybe TRBD1 (5 bases). Trimming removed 5 bases at V and 1 base at J, with 18 bases between. Germline loops: CDR1 SGHRS, CDR2 YFSETQ. CDR3 length: 17 residues. As DNA, the CDR3 is TGCGCCAGCAGACATCGTCAGGGTCCCCTAACTAATGAAAAACTGTTTTTT. Encoded protein: CASRHRQGPLTNEKLFF.

The chain joins TRBV28 to TRBJ1-5; a weak D match, TRBD1 (6 bases). Germline V gene lookup returns CDR1 MDHEN and CDR2 SYDVKM. The length of the CDR3 is 17 residues. Trimming stripped 7 bases from V and 3 bases from J, with 22 bases between. CDR3: CASKIRAGGGHNQPQHF. The CDR3 nucleotides read TGTGCCAGCAAGATAAGGGCGGGAGGGGGACACAATCAGCCCCAGCATTTT.

The chain links TRBV3-1 (or the pseudogene TRBV3-2) to TRBJ2-2, with 10 bases lining up with TRBD2. This CDR3 spans 14 amino acids. CDR1 is LGHDT and CDR2 is YNNKEL in the germline V gene (reference sequence). V lost 3 bases and J lost 7; bases outside the gene matches: 2. DNA of the CDR3: TGTGCCAGCAGCCAGCCTAGCGGGGGCGGGGAGCTGTTTTTT. It codes for CASSQPSGGGELFF.

This clone was detected a few times. This chain joins TRBV3-1 (or the pseudogene TRBV3-2) and TRBJ1-1; possible D gene TRBD1, 5 bases. V was trimmed by 3 bases and J by 1 base, leaving 9 bases between them. The CDR3 contains 14 residues. Germline V gene sequence: CDR1 LGHDT, CDR2 YNNKEL (reference sequence). The CDR3 sequence is CASSHGQTNTEAFF. DNA of the CDR3: TGTGCCAGCAGCCATGGACAAACGAACACTGAAGCTTTCTTT.

The rearrangement links TRBV6-5 to TRBJ1-6; D not certain. There are 14 residues in the CDR3. V was trimmed by 2 bases and J by 13 bases, leaving 15 bases between them. Germline CDR1 reads MNHEY; CDR2 reads SVGAGI. CDR3: CASSYRTESHPLHF. The CDR3 DNA sequence: TGTGCCAGCAGTTACCGGACTGAAAGTCACCCCCTCCACTTT.

CDR3 residues: CATSDDASGLRLNEQFF. The CDR3 DNA is TGTGCCACCAGTGATGACGCTTCGGGACTAAGACTCAATGAGCAGTTCTTC. The rearrangement joins TRBV24-1 to TRBJ2-1, with 7 bases matching TRBD2. Germline loops: CDR1 KGHDR, CDR2 SFDVKD. V lost 3 bases, J lost 6 bases, and 13 bases stayed unmatched. The CDR3 totals 17 residues.

The chain has TRBV5-4 and TRBJ2-5; 11 nucleotides match TRBD1. This CDR3 comprises 16 residues. The V gene end was trimmed by 3 bases and the J gene end by 4 bases; junction bases not matched to a gene: 8. Germline values: CDR1 SGHNT, CDR2 YYREEE (reference sequence). The CDR3 is CASSWADRGLPETQYF. Written as DNA, the CDR3 is TGTGCCAGCAGCTGGGCGGACAGGGGGCTCCCAGAGACCCAGTACTTC.